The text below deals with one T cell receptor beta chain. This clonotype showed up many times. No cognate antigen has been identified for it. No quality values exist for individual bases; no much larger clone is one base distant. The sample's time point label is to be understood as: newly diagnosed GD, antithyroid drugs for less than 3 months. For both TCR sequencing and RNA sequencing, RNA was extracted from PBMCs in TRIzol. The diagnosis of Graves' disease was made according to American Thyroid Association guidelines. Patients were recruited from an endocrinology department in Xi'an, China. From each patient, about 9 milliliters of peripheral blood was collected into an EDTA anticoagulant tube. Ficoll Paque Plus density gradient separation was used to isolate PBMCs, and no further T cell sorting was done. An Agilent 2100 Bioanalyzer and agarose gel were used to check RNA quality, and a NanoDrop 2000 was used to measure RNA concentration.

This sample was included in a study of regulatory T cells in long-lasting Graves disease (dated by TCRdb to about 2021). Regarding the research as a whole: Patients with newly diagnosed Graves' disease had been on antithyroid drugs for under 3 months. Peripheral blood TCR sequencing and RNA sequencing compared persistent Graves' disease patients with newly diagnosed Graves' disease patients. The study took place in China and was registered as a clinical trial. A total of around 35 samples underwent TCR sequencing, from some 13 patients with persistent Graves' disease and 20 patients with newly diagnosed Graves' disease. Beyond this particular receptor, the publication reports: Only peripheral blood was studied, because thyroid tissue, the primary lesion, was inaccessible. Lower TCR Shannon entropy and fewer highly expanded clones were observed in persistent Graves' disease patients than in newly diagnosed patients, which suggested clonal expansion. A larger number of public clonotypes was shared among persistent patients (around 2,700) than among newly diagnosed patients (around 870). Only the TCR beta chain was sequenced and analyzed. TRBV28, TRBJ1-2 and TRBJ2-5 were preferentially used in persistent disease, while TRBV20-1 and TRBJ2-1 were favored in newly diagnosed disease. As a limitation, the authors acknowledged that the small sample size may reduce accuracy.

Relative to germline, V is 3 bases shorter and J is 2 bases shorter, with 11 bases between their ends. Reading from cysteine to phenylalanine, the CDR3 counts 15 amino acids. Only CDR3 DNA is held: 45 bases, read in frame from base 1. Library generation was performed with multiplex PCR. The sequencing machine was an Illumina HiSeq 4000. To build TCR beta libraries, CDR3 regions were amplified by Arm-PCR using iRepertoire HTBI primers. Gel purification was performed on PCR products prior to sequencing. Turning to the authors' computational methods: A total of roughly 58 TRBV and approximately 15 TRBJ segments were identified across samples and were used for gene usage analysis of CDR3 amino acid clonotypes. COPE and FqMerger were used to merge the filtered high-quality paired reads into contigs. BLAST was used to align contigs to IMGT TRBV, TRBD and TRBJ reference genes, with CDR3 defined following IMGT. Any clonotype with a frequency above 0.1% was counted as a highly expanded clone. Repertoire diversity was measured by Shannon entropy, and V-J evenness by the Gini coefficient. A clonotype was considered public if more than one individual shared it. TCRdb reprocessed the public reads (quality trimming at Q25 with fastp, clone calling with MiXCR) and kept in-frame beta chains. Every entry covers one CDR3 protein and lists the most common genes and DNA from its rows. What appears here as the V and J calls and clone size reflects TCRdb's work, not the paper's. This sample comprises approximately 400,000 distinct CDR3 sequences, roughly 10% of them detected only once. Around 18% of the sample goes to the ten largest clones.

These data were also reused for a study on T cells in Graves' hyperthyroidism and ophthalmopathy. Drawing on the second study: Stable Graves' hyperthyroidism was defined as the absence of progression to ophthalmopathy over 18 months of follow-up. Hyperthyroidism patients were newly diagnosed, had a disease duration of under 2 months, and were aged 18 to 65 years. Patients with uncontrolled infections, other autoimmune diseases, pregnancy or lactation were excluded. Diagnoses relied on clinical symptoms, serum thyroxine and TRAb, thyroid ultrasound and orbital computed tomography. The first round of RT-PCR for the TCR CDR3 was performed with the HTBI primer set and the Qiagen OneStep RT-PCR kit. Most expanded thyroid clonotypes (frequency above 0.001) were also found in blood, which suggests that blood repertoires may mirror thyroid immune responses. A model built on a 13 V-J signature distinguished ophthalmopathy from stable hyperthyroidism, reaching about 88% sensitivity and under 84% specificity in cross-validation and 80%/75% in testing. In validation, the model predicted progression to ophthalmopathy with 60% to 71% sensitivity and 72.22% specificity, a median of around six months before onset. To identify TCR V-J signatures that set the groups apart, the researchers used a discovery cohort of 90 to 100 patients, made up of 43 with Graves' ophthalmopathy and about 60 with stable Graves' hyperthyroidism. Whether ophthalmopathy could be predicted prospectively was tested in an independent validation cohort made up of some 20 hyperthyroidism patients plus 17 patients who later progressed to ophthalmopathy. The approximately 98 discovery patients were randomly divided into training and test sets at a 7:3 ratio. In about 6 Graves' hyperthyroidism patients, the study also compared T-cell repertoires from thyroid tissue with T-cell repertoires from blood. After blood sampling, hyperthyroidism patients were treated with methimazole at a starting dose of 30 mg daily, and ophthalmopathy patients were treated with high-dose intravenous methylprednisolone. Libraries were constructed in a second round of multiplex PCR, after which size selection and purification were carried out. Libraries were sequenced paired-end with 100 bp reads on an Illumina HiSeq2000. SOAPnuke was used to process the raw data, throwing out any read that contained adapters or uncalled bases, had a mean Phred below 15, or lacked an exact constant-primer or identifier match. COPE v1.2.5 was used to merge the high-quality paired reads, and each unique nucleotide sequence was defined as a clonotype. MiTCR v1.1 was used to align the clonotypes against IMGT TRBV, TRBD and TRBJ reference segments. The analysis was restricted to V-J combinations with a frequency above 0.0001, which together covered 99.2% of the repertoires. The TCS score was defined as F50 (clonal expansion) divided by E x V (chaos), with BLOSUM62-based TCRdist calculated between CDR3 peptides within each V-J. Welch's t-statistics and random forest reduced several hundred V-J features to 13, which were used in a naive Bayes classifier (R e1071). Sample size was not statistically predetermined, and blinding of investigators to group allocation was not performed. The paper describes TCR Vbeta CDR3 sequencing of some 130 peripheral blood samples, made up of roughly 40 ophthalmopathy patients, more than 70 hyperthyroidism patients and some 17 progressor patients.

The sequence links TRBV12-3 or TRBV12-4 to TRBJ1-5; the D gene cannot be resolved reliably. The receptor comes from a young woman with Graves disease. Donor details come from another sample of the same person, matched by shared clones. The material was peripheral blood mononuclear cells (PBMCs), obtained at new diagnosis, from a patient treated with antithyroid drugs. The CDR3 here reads CASSFAGRGNQPQHF. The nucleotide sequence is TGTGCCAGCAGTTTTGCGGGAAGGGGCAATCAGCCCCAGCATTTT.